Given below is one T cell receptor (beta chain) in context. This receptor's antigen is unknown. No quality values exist for individual bases; no much larger clone is one base distant. TCRbeta CDR3 regions were amplified from genomic DNA by means of the immunoSEQ Assay, a bias-controlled multiplex PCR. The original pipeline was this. Nucleated cell counts per sample were estimated from amplification of reference gene primers within the assay. To quantify the absolute abundance of each unique TCRbeta CDR3 rearrangement, sequence reads were collapsed and filtered. For each sample, productive Simpson clonality was calculated by taking the square root of Simpson's diversity index across productive rearrangements. Drawn from immuneACCESS, this table holds only the in-frame rearrangements with V and J called that TCRdb kept. Clones are partly lost; checked studies trace under half to an unresolved V gene and leave the rest unexplained. The D gene and trimming were derived from the DNA, and the V and J assignments and clone size from that table. For this sample there are under 150,000 clones; 60% to 85% appear just once. Of the sample, over 6.5% is held by the ten largest clones.

The sample originates from a study of blood T cell repertoires in COVID-19 (TCRdb year 2020). About the full investigation: Collaborator samples came from the United States, Italy and Spain and covered acute and convalescent phases of COVID-19. The prospective study material was composed of cDNA or gDNA derived from T cells, B-cell-depleted T cells, or PBMCs. Where available, HLA class I and class II types were obtained from metadata supplied by the sample provider rather than from assay-based typing. A de-identified subject ID, COVID-19 status, age in years and sex were almost always included in the sample metadata. The samples were drawn from two sources: the first 160 participants of the ongoing ImmuneRACE study, and 1,000 to 1,500 subjects contributed by 6 global collaborators. Subjects who had been exposed to COVID-19, were actively infected with it, or had recovered from it provided the deeply sampled blood TCRbeta repertoires that made up the dataset. The repertoires were made available in a free public database intended to serve as a resource for research on the immune response to SARS-CoV-2. Overall results and qualifications from the work: The amount of clinical and demographic metadata varied by source and participant and was provided uncurated.

Looking up the germline V gene (reference sequence) yields CDR1 PRHDT and CDR2 FYEKMQ. The CDR3 has 14 amino acids, counting the end cysteine and phenylalanine. The DNA shown is the 42-base CDR3, in frame from base 1. V is clipped by 3 bases and J by 1 base, and the sequence between their germline boundaries is 6 bases long. Collaborating institutions collected whole blood in K2EDTA tubes following their own protocols. Collaborator samples were shipped for TCRbeta analysis as frozen whole blood, isolated PBMCs, or DNA extracted from either sample type. Input material: peripheral blood. The TCR originated in a man aged 50 to 59 with active or convalescent COVID-19. The chain couples TRBV13 to TRBJ2-2; TRBD2 is possibly the D segment (5 matching bases). The CDR3 is CASSLTMNTGELFF. The sequenced DNA is TGTGCCAGCAGCTTGACTATGAACACCGGGGAGCTGTTTTTT.